Listed here are 22 T cell receptor beta chains from one sample, sequenced in a study of blood T cells in healthy people across ages. Together with a sample-barcoded 5' primer, a J-beta primer mix was included in a second PCR lasting about 6 to 11 cycles. TCRdb reprocessed the 5' RACE reads with MiXCR, giving one entry per CDR3 protein. The table records hundreds of thousands of distinct CDR3 sequences, less than 60% of them present only once. Sequenced: blood. All receptors derive from a man aged 80 or over in good health.

In the case of this clonotype: This is likely a read error, given that the CDR3 carries no conserved phenylalanine or tryptophan at its end. V and J are TRBV20-1 and TRBJ2-1; 9 nucleotides line up with TRBD2. Germline V gives CDR1 DFQATT, CDR2 SNEGSKA (reference sequence). CDR3 size: 13 residues. J was trimmed by 8 bases and V by 0 bases; bases with no gene match: 2. Here the CDR3 DNA reads TGCAGTGCTAGAGAAGGCGGGAGGGATGAGCAGTTCGTC. Encoded protein: CSAREGGRDEQFV.

The rearrangement links TRBV30 to TRBJ2-1, with 7 bases identical to TRBD2. CDR3 length: 14 amino acids. Per germline, CDR1 GTSNPN and CDR2 SVGIG (reference sequence). J lost 8 bases, V lost 1 base, and 8 bases had no gene match. CDR3 DNA: TGTGCCTGGAGTGATGAGGGAGGGCAGGATGAGCAGTTCTTC. It translates to CAWSDEGGQDEQFF.

This chain joins TRBV5-1 and TRBJ2-7; 7 nucleotides agree with TRBD1. Trimming cost V 2 bases and J 0 bases; bases outside gene matches: 5. Germline V gives CDR1 SGHRS, CDR2 YFSETQ. CDR3 length equals 15 residues. The CDR3 sequence is CASSLEGDSSYEQYF. CDR3 in DNA: TGCGCCAGCAGCTTAGAGGGGGACAGCTCCTACGAGCAGTACTTC.

The gene calls are TRBV15 and TRBJ2-4; TRBD1 might be the D (6 bases). Germline V gene sequence: CDR1 LNHNV, CDR2 YYDKDF (reference sequence). CDR3 size: 15 residues. V was clipped by 1 base and J by 6 bases, with 13 bases between them. DNA for the CDR3: TGTGCCACCAGCAGAGGAACGGGCAGGGGAAACATTCAGTACTTC. Protein: CATSRGTGRGNIQYF. Based on the CDR3 plus reference TRBV15 and TRBJ2-4, the full variable domain is DAMVIQNPRYQVTQFGKPVTLSCSQTLNHNVMYWYQQKSSQAPKLLFHYYDKDFNNEADTPDNFQSRRPNTSFCFLDIRSPGLGDTAMYLCATSRGTGRGNIQYFGAGTRLSVL.

Remarks on this clonotype: A much larger clone sits a single nucleotide away, making a read error possible. The J gene is TRBJ2-4, the V gene TRBV7-2; D not resolved. The J call may be in error: the DNA end matches TRBJ2-7 better. Germline values: CDR1 SGHTA, CDR2 FQGNSA. The CDR3 loop spans 15 amino acids. CDR3: CASSLEIGRAHEQYF. Written as DNA, the CDR3 is TGTGCCAGCAGCTTGGAAATAGGAAGGGCTCACGAGCAGTACTTC.

There are a few counts of this clonotype. The rearrangement links TRBV7-2 to TRBJ1-2; D uncertain. Looked up from germline, CDR1 is SGHTA and CDR2 is FQGNSA. The CDR3 has 15 amino acids. V dropped 0 bases and J dropped 5 bases, with 13 bases sitting between them. DNA for the CDR3: TGTGCCAGCAGCTTAGCAACCCCCGGAGTGTATGGCTACACCTTC. It codes for CASSLATPGVYGYTF.

DNA for the CDR3: TGCAGTGCTTCTAGGAGGGAGACCCAGTACTTC. Its translation: CSASRRETQYF. The chain joins TRBV20-1 to TRBJ2-5; weak D call: TRBD2 (5 bases). The germline V gene encodes CDR1 DFQATT and CDR2 SNEGSKA (reference sequence). Trimming took off 5 bases at V and 5 bases at J, with 9 bases between the two ends. The CDR3 is 11 amino acids.

This chain uses TRBV29-1 with TRBJ1-2; possibly TRBD1 for D (5 bases). This CDR3 contains 13 residues. V lost 2 bases to trimming and J lost 2 bases, with 9 bases between them. In germline, CDR1 is SQVTM, CDR2 ANQGSEA. CDR3 in amino acids: CSVESRENYGYTF. The CDR3 region has the DNA TGCAGCGTTGAAAGCAGGGAGAACTATGGCTACACCTTC.

This sequence joins TRBV19 and TRBJ1-5, with TRBD1 identical over 10 bases. There are 16 residues in the CDR3. From germline, CDR1 is LNHDA and CDR2 SQIVND (reference sequence). Trimming took 5 bases from V and 6 from J; bases not matched to a gene: 10. CDR3 sequence: CASSAQDRGFGQPQHF. CDR3 in DNA: TGTGCCAGTAGTGCCCAGGACAGGGGGTTCGGTCAGCCCCAGCATTTT.

V and J are TRBV6-5 and TRBJ2-1, with 9 positions matching TRBD1. The V gene end was trimmed by 6 bases and the J gene end by 8 bases; junction bases not matched to a gene: 11. Germline loops: CDR1 MNHEY, CDR2 SVGAGI. CDR3 length: 15 residues. The CDR3 loop is CASRHDRGSGDEQFF. CDR3 in DNA: TGTGCCAGCAGACATGACAGGGGGTCGGGCGATGAGCAGTTCTTC.

This chain connects TRBV7-3 to TRBJ2-2; D unclear. Germline CDR1 reads SGHTA; CDR2 reads FQGTGA. Trimming left V 5 bases short and J 1 base short, with 8 bases between. The length of the CDR3 is 14 residues. CDR3 sequence reads: CASSMTVNTGELFF. CDR3 nucleotide sequence: TGTGCCAGCAGCATGACTGTGAACACCGGGGAGCTGTTTTTT.

This chain joins TRBV20-1 and TRBJ2-1; 8 bases match TRBD2. The CDR3 has 14 residues. CDR1 is DFQATT, CDR2 SNEGSKA, per germline (reference sequence). V dropped 6 bases and J dropped 3; count of bases not matched to a gene: 7. In nucleotides, the CDR3 is TGCAGTGCCGCCCGAGCGGGAGTCTACAATGAGCAGTTCTTC. Translated, it gives CSAARAGVYNEQFF.

V gene TRBV29-1 combines with J gene TRBJ2-2; 10 bases are shared with TRBD2. J gave up 5 bases and V 0 bases, and 9 bases lay outside the gene matches. The CDR3 is made up of 17 amino acids. CDR1 SQVTM and CDR2 ANQGSEA come from the germline V gene. CDR3 sequence (DNA): TGCAGCGTTGAAGATAAGCGGGAGGGCCGGAGAACCGGGGAGCTGTTTTTT. Translation: CSVEDKREGRRTGELFF.

The chain uses TRBV2 and TRBJ2-3, with 9 bases lining up with TRBD1. V was pared by 3 bases and J by 5 bases, with 6 bases of the junction left unmatched. The CDR3 sequence is 15 residues long. Germline lookup yields CDR1 SNHLY and CDR2 FYNNEI. The CDR3 nucleotides are TGTGCCAGCAGTGACCGGGACAGGGAAAGAGATACGCAGTATTTT. This codes for CASSDRDRERDTQYF. The full variable domain, rest sourced from reference TRBV2 and TRBJ2-3, is EPEVTQTPSHQVTQMGQEVILRCVPISNHLYFYWYRQILGQKVEFLVSFYNNEISEKSEIFDDQFSVERPDGSNFTLKIRSTKLEDSAMYFCASSDRDRERDTQYFGPGTRLTVL.

This clonotype was picked up a small number of times. This rearrangement joins TRBV7-9 to TRBJ2-1; TRBD2 matches at 11 bases. Germline V gives CDR1 SEHNR, CDR2 FQNEAQ (reference sequence). The length of the CDR3 is 15 residues. J gave up 10 bases and V 5 bases, and 10 bases lay outside the gene matches. The chain's CDR3 is CASSQVAGGLEEQFF. The CDR3 DNA reads as TGTGCCAGCAGCCAGGTAGCGGGAGGGCTGGAGGAGCAGTTCTTC.

V gene TRBV2 combines with J gene TRBJ2-5, with D possibly being TRBD1 (6 bases). Germline lookup yields CDR1 SNHLY and CDR2 FYNNEI. This CDR3 region has 13 residues. Trimming removed 6 bases from V and 4 bases from J, with 12 bases in between. In nucleotides, the CDR3 is TGTGCCAGCAGCGATACAGGGAGAGAGACCCAGTACTTC. It encodes CASSDTGRETQYF.

The chain has TRBV15 and TRBJ2-6; 7 nucleotides agree with TRBD1. V trimming: 2 bases; J trimming: 2 bases; junction bases outside the gene matches: 3. Germline V gene sequence: CDR1 LNHNV, CDR2 YYDKDF (reference sequence). The CDR3 is made up of 16 amino acids. This chain's CDR3 is CATSRTQGTGANVLTF. DNA for the CDR3: TGTGCCACCAGCAGAACACAGGGGACTGGGGCCAACGTCCTGACTTTC.

This chain uses TRBV7-2 with TRBJ2-7, with 8 bases matching TRBD1. TRBJ2-5 matches the DNA end more closely, so the J call is doubtful. Germline V lookup: CDR1 SGHTA, CDR2 FQGNSA. The CDR3 loop spans 15 amino acids. DNA for the CDR3: TGTGCCAGCAGCTCCGGGACAGGACCCCAAGAGACCCAGTACTTC. Translation: CASSSGTGPQETQYF.

This clonotype was observed at least ten times. V gene TRBV7-6 combines with J gene TRBJ2-1; D call uncertain. This CDR3 is built from 13 residues. Germline V lookup: CDR1 SGHVS, CDR2 FNYEAQ. The V gene lost 1 base and the J gene lost 12 bases, with 13 bases spanning the gap. DNA of the CDR3: TGTGCCAGCAGCTTAGAGGTGGGGTACGGGCAGTTCTTC. Amino acids: CASSLEVGYGQFF.

J is TRBJ2-3 and V is TRBV20-1; no definite D call. Germline V gene data show CDR1 as DFQATT and CDR2 as SNEGSKA (reference sequence). Trimming shortened V by 3 bases and J by 8 bases, and 12 bases separated the two germline ends. The CDR3 loop spans 12 amino acids. CDR3 coding DNA: TGCAGTGCTAGTACGGGTCTCCGTACGCAGTATTTT. The encoded protein is CSASTGLRTQYF.

V is TRBV10-3 and J is TRBJ1-1; 8 positions match TRBD1. The CDR3 contains 13 residues. V was pared by 6 bases and J by 1 base, with 1 base of the junction left unmatched. Germline CDR1 reads ENHRY; CDR2 reads SYGVKD. The CDR3 sequence: CAIRDRANTEAFF. CDR3 nucleotides: TGTGCCATCAGGGACAGGGCGAACACTGAAGCTTTCTTT.

This clonotype was recorded many times. This chain links TRBV29-1 with TRBJ2-7; D is undetermined. CDR1 SQVTM and CDR2 ANQGSEA come from the germline V gene. The CDR3 is 14 amino acids. The ends were cut back, 4 bases at V and 3 bases at J, with 16 bases in the middle. CDR3 in DNA: TGCAGCGTTGCCGCTAACGAGTACCTCTACGAGCAGTACTTC. This encodes CSVAANEYLYEQYF.